This T cell receptor (beta chain) was captured by sequencing in a study of cytomegalovirus exposure and HLA in healthy donors. Study-wide findings and caveats: TCR beta sequences reportedly predicted most subjects' HLA-A and HLA-B alleles accurately.

This clone was observed once. Antigen unknown. The study ran its PCR with 60 Vbeta and 13 Jbeta primers. The protocol was immunoSEQ multiplex PCR, while the TCRdb copy is restricted to in-frame clones and leaves out a portion. Of about 170,000 clones listed, 73% are singletons. After removal of 0 bases from V and 5 bases from J, the junction contained 14 bases not matched to a gene. The CDR3 is 18 amino acids. Germline CDR1 SGHRS, CDR2 YFSETQ. The chain employs TRBV5-1 and TRBJ2-5, with 9 bases lining up with TRBD2. The sequencing input was PBMCs. This TCR derives from a woman under 30 in good health and CMV-seropositive. CDR3 region: CASSLVWDLAGGQETQYF. Here the CDR3 DNA reads TGCGCCAGCAGCTTGGTTTGGGATCTGGCGGGGGGGCAGGAGACCCAGTACTTC.